The 17 T cell receptor beta chains listed next were all sequenced from one sample in a study of blood T cell repertoires in COVID-19. Sequencing was performed with immunoSEQ multiplex PCR; in TCRdb, only in-frame clones are kept and a portion is missing. The sample lists hundreds of thousands of clones; 70% to 90% were seen once. What was sequenced was PBMCs or T cells enriched from blood (not recorded which). The receptors derive from a woman aged 50 to 60 who had recovered from COVID-19.

The chain carries TRBV7-9 and TRBJ2-7, with 7 bases fitting TRBD1. Germline CDR1 reads SEHNR; CDR2 reads FQNEAQ (reference sequence). The CDR3 loop spans 13 amino acids. J gave up 9 bases and V 3 bases, and 8 bases lay outside the gene matches. In DNA, the CDR3 is TGTGCCAGCAGCTTTGGAGACAGGGTAGGGCAGTACTTC. This sequence encodes CASSFGDRVGQYF.

This clone was seen only once. The rearrangement links TRBV10-3 to TRBJ1-1; D gene unclear. The CDR3 covers 13 residues. The V gene lost 8 bases and the J gene lost 1 base, with 11 bases spanning the gap. Per the germline V gene, CDR1 is ENHRY and CDR2 is SYGVKD. For the CDR3, the DNA is TGTGCCATCGGCAAGTCACAGAACACTGAAGCTTTCTTT. It translates to CAIGKSQNTEAFF.

This chain connects TRBV18 to TRBJ2-6, with D unresolved. Germline V CDR1 and CDR2: KGHSH, LQKENI. The CDR3 has 16 amino acids. V lost 6 bases to trimming and J lost 1 base, with 13 bases between them. The CDR3, as DNA: TGTGCCAGCTCCCAAGGATTAGCTTCTGGGGCCAACGTCCTGACTTTC. Its translation: CASSQGLASGANVLTF.

V usage is TRBV5-6 and J usage is TRBJ2-3, with 8 bases matching TRBD1. Germline trimming cut 2 bases from V and 0 bases from J; bases unmatched to any gene: 5. The CDR3 spans 16 residues. Germline assignment: CDR1 SGHDT and CDR2 YYEEEE. CDR3 in amino acids: CASSFDRGSSTDTQYF. The DNA of the CDR3 is TGTGCCAGCAGCTTTGACAGGGGTTCTAGCACAGATACGCAGTATTTT.

The J gene is TRBJ2-1, the V gene TRBV27, with 7 bases matching TRBD2. CDR3 length: 14 amino acids. Trimming took 4 bases from V and 6 from J; bases not matched to a gene: 6. Per the germline V gene, CDR1 is MNHEY and CDR2 is SMNVEV (reference sequence). CDR3 in amino acids: CASSSSGTGNEQFF. CDR3 bases: TGTGCCAGCAGTTCAAGCGGGACTGGCAATGAGCAGTTCTTC.

The rearrangement links TRBV27 to TRBJ2-3; TRBD2 matches 8 bases. CDR1 is MNHEY and CDR2 is SMNVEV in the germline V gene (reference sequence). Trimming removed 7 bases from V and 1 base from J; junction bases left unmatched: 7. This CDR3 has 15 residues. The CDR3 DNA follows: TGTGCCAGCAACTACCCGGGGGGGGGCACAGATACGCAGTATTTT. It is translated as CASNYPGGGTDTQYF.

This clone appeared a single time. J is TRBJ2-3 and V is TRBV5-6, with D maybe TRBD2 (6 bases). Germline CDR1 and CDR2: SGHDT and YYEEEE. The CDR3 is made up of 14 amino acids. V lost 0 bases and J 11 bases, leaving 16 bases between the germline ends. The CDR3 loop is CASSLANRREMQYF. CDR3 sequence (DNA): TGTGCCAGCAGCTTGGCCAATCGACGGGAGATGCAGTATTTT.

V and J are TRBV5-6 and TRBJ1-1; possibly TRBD1 for D (6 bases). Between the trimmed V and J ends, which lost 4 bases and 5 bases, there was a span of 12 bases. This CDR3 contains 13 residues. Germline V CDR1 and CDR2: SGHDT, YYEEEE. The CDR3 nucleotides are TGTGCCAGCAGCCTTACAGGGAGTACTGAAGCTTTCTTT. It codes for CASSLTGSTEAFF.

This chain links TRBV2 with TRBJ2-7; TRBD2 agrees at 11 bases. The V and J ends lost 7 bases and 6 bases, in that order; junction bases with no gene match: 11. CDR1 SNHLY and CDR2 FYNNEI come from the germline V gene. This CDR3 spans 15 amino acids. CDR3 sequence reads: CASIFLLAGDREQYF. CDR3 bases: TGTGCCAGCATTTTTCTACTAGCGGGAGACCGCGAGCAGTACTTC.

The chain employs TRBV3-1 (or the pseudogene TRBV3-2) and TRBJ2-3, with 8 bases that match TRBD2. Germline values: CDR1 LGHDT, CDR2 YNNKEL (reference sequence). J gave up 4 bases and V 6 bases, and 21 bases lay outside the gene matches. The length of the CDR3 is 19 residues. The CDR3 DNA sequence: TGTGCCAGCAGTTCAGAGGCCAATCTCGGGACTAGAGCCTCAGATACGCAGTATTTT. Its translation: CASSSEANLGTRASDTQYF.

The chain has TRBV7-9 and TRBJ2-7; D is ambiguous. V was clipped by 5 bases and J by 2 bases, with 13 bases between them. This CDR3 comprises 14 residues. In germline, CDR1 is SEHNR, CDR2 FQNEAQ (reference sequence). CDR3 sequence: CASSPQGGPYEQYF. The CDR3 nucleotides are TGTGCCAGCAGCCCCCAAGGCGGCCCCTACGAGCAGTACTTC. Based on the CDR3 plus reference TRBV7-9 and TRBJ2-7, the full variable domain is DTGVSQNPRHKITKRGQNVTFRCDPISEHNRLYWYRQTLGQGPEFLTYFQNEAQLEKSRLLSDRFSAERPKGSFSTLEIQRTEQGDSAMYLCASSPQGGPYEQYFGPGTRLTVT.

CDR3 protein: CASSLQGGREKLFF. Here the CDR3 DNA reads TGTGCCAGTAGTCTCCAAGGGGGACGAGAAAAACTGTTTTTT. V usage is TRBV19 and J usage is TRBJ1-4; a possible D gene is TRBD1 (6 bases). The CDR3 contains 14 residues. Germline CDR1 and CDR2: LNHDA and SQIVND (reference sequence). The V gene lost 5 bases and the J gene lost 8 bases, with 15 bases spanning the gap.

This chain connects TRBV27 to TRBJ1-1; 9 bases map to TRBD1. CDR3 length: 15 residues. CDR1 MNHEY and CDR2 SMNVEV come from the germline V gene (reference sequence). Germline trimming cut 6 bases from V and 6 bases from J; bases unmatched to any gene: 11. CDR3 loop: CASRTHRGQDSEAFF. Written as DNA, the CDR3 is TGTGCCAGCAGAACCCACAGGGGGCAAGACTCTGAAGCTTTCTTT.

The chain carries TRBV28 and TRBJ2-7, with a possible D match to TRBD1 (5 bases). The V end was cut by 4 bases, the J end by 2 bases, with 12 bases between. Per germline, CDR1 MDHEN and CDR2 SYDVKM. CDR3 size: 14 residues. The CDR3 nucleotides read TGTGCCAGCAGTTCGGCCGACAGACCCTACGAGCAGTACTTC. Its translation: CASSSADRPYEQYF.

The V call is TRBV7-2, the J call TRBJ2-1; 9 nucleotides agree with TRBD2. With V trimmed by 0 bases and J by 8 bases, 14 bases remained unmatched. The CDR3 runs to 18 residues. The germline CDR1 and CDR2 sequences are SGHTA and FQGNSA. In DNA form, the CDR3 reads TGTGCCAGCAGCTTAGCGCTCCCCGTTTGGCGGGAGGGGTATGAGCAGTTCTTC. It encodes CASSLALPVWREGYEQFF. Full variable domain (remainder filled in from reference TRBV7-2 and TRBJ2-1): GAGVSQSPSNKVTEKGKDVELRCDPISGHTALYWYRQSLGQGLEFLIYFQGNSAPDKSGLPSDRFSAERTGGSVSTLTIQRTQQEDSAVYLCASSLALPVWREGYEQFFGPGTRLTVL.

The chain combines TRBV3-1 (or the pseudogene TRBV3-2) with TRBJ1-5, with D uncertain. CDR1 and CDR2 from the germline V gene are LGHDT and YNNKEL (reference sequence). The CDR3 loop spans 16 amino acids. V was pared by 1 base and J by 0 bases, with 10 bases between. CDR3 residues: CASSQGAGLSNQPQHF. Here the CDR3 DNA reads TGTGCCAGCAGCCAAGGGGCAGGCCTTAGCAATCAGCCCCAGCATTTT.

This clone was seen a handful of times. The J gene is TRBJ2-1, the V gene TRBV7-9; weak D call: TRBD1 (7 bases). The CDR3 totals 16 residues. V dropped 5 bases and J dropped 0 bases, with 14 bases sitting between them. Germline V CDR1 and CDR2: SEHNR, FQNEAQ (reference sequence). CDR3 amino acids: CASSGWRDSSYNEQFF. CDR3 DNA sequence: TGTGCCAGCAGCGGGTGGCGGGACAGCTCCTACAATGAGCAGTTCTTC. The full variable domain, in which reference TRBV7-9 and TRBJ2-1 provide the parts outside the CDR3, is DTGVSQNPRHKITKRGQNVTFRCDPISEHNRLYWYRQTLGQGPEFLTYFQNEAQLEKSRLLSDRFSAERPKGSFSTLEIQRTEQGDSAMYLCASSGWRDSSYNEQFFGPGTRLTVL.